The rows below give T cell receptor beta chains drawn from one sample of a study of shared clonotypes between healthy human individuals. Some clones are missing from TCRdb's copy, which holds only in-frame ones; the method was immunoSEQ multiplex PCR. Among almost 750,000 clones listed, about two thirds were seen once. The sequencing input was memory CD4+ T cells sorted from blood. These receptors were obtained from a woman aged 25 to 45 in good health. CDR3s include the opening cysteine and the closing phenylalanine or tryptophan. The D gene is left open where the match is weak. Clone size is stated in some rows and not others, as once, few, many or a class when expanded.

TRBJ2-1 | - | - | 14 | TRBV6-5 | CASSSPIHNNEQFF | TGTGCCAGCAGTTCCCCGATCCATAACAATGAGCAGTTCTTC
TRBJ2-3 | - | once | 14 | TRBV5-1 | CASRGGSGTDTQYF | TGCGCCAGCAGAGGTGGGAGCGGGACAGATACGCAGTATTTT
TRBJ2-5 | TRBD2 | few | 12 | TRBV7-9 | CASSSGGETQYF | TGTGCCAGCAGCTCGGGAGGTGAGACCCAGTACTTC
TRBJ2-1 | TRBD2 | few | 17 | TRBV7-2 | CASSLAGTSGTLNEQFF | TGTGCCAGCAGCTTAGCCGGGACTAGCGGGACGTTAAATGAGCAGTTCTTC
TRBJ2-7 | TRBD2 | - | 17 | TRBV2 | CASTTSGSGPTIYEQYF | TGTGCCAGTACTACTAGCGGGAGTGGACCTACCATCTACGAGCAGTACTTC
TRBJ1-5 | - | - | 13 | TRBV18 | CASSDTTAQPQHF | TGTGCCAGCTCAGACACTACCGCCCAGCCCCAGCATTTT
TRBJ1-6 | TRBD1 | few | 15 | TRBV4-1 | CASSQGGTGGLSLHF | TGCGCCAGCAGCCAAGGTGGTACAGGGGGCTTGTCCCTCCACTTT
TRBJ2-5 | TRBD1 | - | 15 | TRBV25-1 | CASSERQGTGETQYF | TGTGCCAGCAGCGAAAGACAGGGTACGGGGGAGACCCAGTACTTC
TRBJ1-1 | - | - | 13 | TRBV7-2 | CASSLSGYTEAFF | TGTGCCAGCAGCTTATCTGGGTACACTGAAGCTTTCTTT
TRBJ2-1 | - | - | 12 | TRBV14 | CASSQLYNEQFF | TGTGCCAGCAGCCAACTGTACAATGAGCAGTTCTTC
TRBJ2-1 | - | once | 20 | TRBV13 | CASSFTPGQTNQRERNEQFF | TGTGCCAGCAGCTTCACCCCGGGACAGACGAACCAGCGGGAGAGAAATGAGCAGTTCTTC
TRBJ2-7 | - | once | 16 | TRBV4-1 | CASSQGLGQGYYEQYF | TGCGCCAGCAGCCAAGGGTTGGGGCAGGGGTACTACGAGCAGTACTTC
TRBJ1-2 | TRBD1 | - | 14 | TRBV6-5 | CASRRTGTNYGYTF | TGTGCCAGCAGGAGGACAGGGACTAACTATGGCTACACCTTC
TRBJ2-6 | - | - | 15 | TRBV27 | CASSFWGNGANVLTF | TGTGCCAGCAGTTTTTGGGGTAACGGGGCCAACGTCCTGACTTTC
TRBJ2-5 | - | few | 14 | TRBV19 | CASSIAGLQETQYF | TGTGCCAGTAGTATAGCTGGGTTGCAAGAGACCCAGTACTTC
TRBJ2-2 | TRBD1 | - | 15 | TRBV7-6 | CASRTGTGGTGELFF | TGTGCCAGCAGGACCGGGACAGGGGGCACCGGGGAGCTGTTTTTT
TRBJ2-5 | - | - | 13 | TRBV19 | CASIPFQGETQYF | TGTGCCAGTATCCCCTTCCAGGGAGAGACCCAGTACTTC
TRBJ2-1 | - | - | 14 | TRBV5-1 | CASSLGQRYNEQFF | TGCGCCAGCAGCTTGGGACAGAGGTACAATGAGCAGTTCTTC
TRBJ2-6 | - | - | 16 | TRBV7-3 | CASSLTSGAGANVLTF | TGTGCCAGCAGCTTAACGAGTGGGGCCGGGGCCAACGTCCTGACTTTC
TRBJ2-7 | - | - | 15 | TRBV5-5 | CASSLSPASSYEQYF | TGTGCCAGCAGCTTGTCTCCGGCGAGCTCCTACGAGCAGTACTTC
TRBJ2-7 | - | - | 13 | TRBV9 | CASSVAWGNEQYF | TGTGCCAGCAGCGTAGCTTGGGGTAACGAGCAGTACTTC
TRBJ2-3 | - | - | 11 | TRBV20-1 | CSAPMGDTQYF | TGCAGTGCTCCTATGGGTGATACGCAGTATTTT
TRBJ1-5 | - | - | 13 | TRBV10-3 | CAISDSFNQPQHF | TGTGCCATCAGCGACAGTTTCAATCAGCCCCAGCATTTT
TRBJ2-1 | - | - | 14 | TRBV19 | CASSLGQTYNEQFF | TGTGCCAGTAGTTTAGGCCAAACCTACAATGAGCAGTTCTTC
TRBJ1-4 | - | - | 15 | TRBV18 | CASSPSGHPNEKLFF | TGTGCCAGCTCACCCTCCGGACACCCTAATGAAAAACTGTTTTTT
TRBJ1-1 | - | - | 12 | TRBV10-1 | CASSDSPTEAFF | TGCGCCAGCAGTGACTCGCCAACTGAAGCTTTCTTT
TRBJ2-7 | TRBD1 | - | 15 | TRBV14 | CASSRPDRGVYEQYF | TGTGCCAGCAGCCGCCCAGACAGGGGAGTCTACGAGCAGTACTTC
TRBJ2-1 | TRBD1 | once | 14 | TRBV7-8 | CASSWTGARVEQFF | TGTGCCAGCAGCTGGACAGGGGCCAGGGTTGAGCAGTTCTTC
TRBJ2-7 | TRBD1 | - | 14 | TRBV2 | CASSVRTGGYEQYF | TGTGCCAGCAGTGTGCGGACAGGGGGCTACGAGCAGTACTTC
TRBJ1-1 | - | once | 14 | TRBV18 | CASSPAGGNTEAFF | TGTGCCAGCTCACCGGCTGGGGGGAACACTGAAGCTTTCTTT
TRBJ2-7 | - | - | 12 | TRBV2 | CASMYDSYEQYF | TGTGCCAGCATGTATGACTCCTACGAGCAGTACTTC
TRBJ1-2 | - | - | 16 | TRBV27 | CASSLAITGTNYGYTF | TGTGCCAGCAGTTTAGCTATCACTGGGACTAACTATGGCTACACCTTC
TRBJ1-6 | - | - | 13 | TRBV15 | CATSRDWESPLHF | TGTGCCACCAGCAGAGATTGGGAGTCACCCCTCCACTTT
TRBJ2-1 | TRBD2 | - | 19 | TRBV11-1 | CASSLTPLLAASSYNEQFF | TGTGCCAGCAGTCTCACTCCACTACTAGCGGCGAGCTCCTACAATGAGCAGTTCTTC
TRBJ2-1 | - | - | 14 | TRBV4-1 | CASSQVSLQLEQFF | TGCGCCAGCAGCCAAGTAAGTCTGCAATTGGAGCAGTTCTTC
TRBJ2-1 | TRBD1 | - | 13 | TRBV11-1 | CASSLARDRGQFF | TGTGCCAGCAGCTTAGCCAGGGACAGGGGGCAGTTCTTC
TRBJ2-1 | TRBD2 | - | 15 | TRBV19 | CASSTSGLANNEQFF | TGTGCCAGTAGTACTTCGGGACTAGCAAACAATGAGCAGTTCTTC
TRBJ1-1 | - | many | 11 | TRBV4-1 | CASSQSTEAFF | TGCGCCAGCAGCCAATCCACTGAAGCTTTCTTT
TRBJ1-1 | TRBD1 | - | 14 | TRBV7-2 | CASSLQDRMTEAFF | TGTGCCAGCAGCTTACAGGACAGGATGACTGAAGCTTTCTTT
TRBJ1-1 | - | - | 16 | TRBV6-5 | CASSYTAGGGGTEAFF | TGTGCCAGCAGTTACACCGCTGGGGGGGGTGGCACTGAAGCTTTCTTT
TRBJ1-2 | TRBD1 | - | 14 | TRBV10-3 | CAISELTGDYGYTF | TGTGCCATCAGTGAGTTGACAGGGGACTATGGCTACACCTTC
TRBJ2-2 | TRBD2 | - | 15 | TRBV19 | CASRATSGNNGELFF | TGTGCCAGTAGAGCTACTAGCGGGAATAACGGGGAGCTGTTTTTT
TRBJ1-2 | - | - | 13 | TRBV11-3 | CASSLDNDVGYTF | TGTGCCAGCAGCTTGGACAACGACGTGGGCTACACCTTC
TRBJ2-2 | - | - | 17 | TRBV7-8 | CASSLARQGVKTGELFF | TGTGCCAGCAGCTTAGCCCGCCAGGGAGTGAAGACCGGGGAGCTGTTTTTT
TRBJ2-3 | - | - | 9 | TRBV6-6 | CASTDTQYF | TGTGCCAGCACAGATACGCAGTATTTT
TRBJ2-1 | - | - | 14 | TRBV9 | CASSPPPSYNEQFF | TGTGCCAGCAGCCCCCCTCCCTCCTACAATGAGCAGTTCTTC
TRBJ2-5 | TRBD2 | - | 13 | TRBV27 | CASSLGGGGTQYF | TGTGCCAGCAGTTTGGGGGGGGGTGGGACCCAGTACTTC
TRBJ2-5 | - | - | 15 | TRBV28 | CASSSKLGAGTTQYF | TGTGCCAGCAGCAGTAAACTCGGAGCAGGGACGACCCAGTACTTC